This T cell receptor beta chain originates from a study of shared clonotypes between healthy human individuals (dated by TCRdb to the early 2020s). With regard to the full study: The cohort comprised a couple of women and a few men aged 18 to 49 years. For each donor, CD4 naive and CD4 memory were each run on three plates, CD8 naive on two plates, and CD8 memory on one plate. To increase sequencing depth and limit assay-specific biases, different laboratories used diverse techniques to prepare libraries and sequence TCR repertoires. The study deeply sequenced blood TCR repertoires of about five healthy adults to estimate repertoire size and the extent of clonotype sharing between individuals. Between about 0.9 and 8.9 billion PBMCs per donor were obtained by leukapheresis.

Beyond this particular receptor, the publication reports: Higher generation probabilities were observed for clonotypes shared by all four sorted-subset donors than for non-shared clonotypes. Naive subsets generally had larger estimated clonotype richness than memory subsets did. Rarefaction of sorted-subset datasets indicated incomplete sequencing despite the large sequencing depth. Across a handful of donors, about 5% of naive CD4, around 3.5% of naive CD8, around 2.5% of memory CD4, and 0.4% of memory CD8 clonotypes were shared. Based on pairwise subsampling, the degree of clonotype sharing among donors was expected to be affected by sequencing depth. The genetic and exposure-history diversity represented was limited by the small number of donors. Only blood was sampled, and tissue TCR repertoires likely differ from those in blood.

The donors were healthy, HIV-negative adults who had no recently reported acute infections or vaccinations. All donors were Caucasian adults living in Nashville, Tennessee, USA. CD4+ T cells were enriched by magnetic negative selection; naive cells were then positively selected on CD45RA, and the negative fraction formed the memory subset. After blood collection by leukapheresis, PBMCs were isolated using Ficoll-Histopaque density gradient centrifugation and then cryopreserved in the vapor phase of liquid nitrogen. Analytical flow cytometry was used to check the purity and quantity of each magnetically sorted T cell population. Genomic DNA was isolated from each sorted fraction and quantified by UV absorbance on a Nanodrop 2000c. TCR CDR3 regions were amplified from genomic DNA by multiplex PCR using the deep immunoSEQ assay. Genomic DNA extracted from each cell subset was distributed evenly over all wells of several immunoSEQ 96-well plates, and each plate served as one replicate. Each replicate PCR for sorted subsets received approximately 200 ng genomic DNA, equal to roughly 33,000 T cell genomes. Purified libraries were measured with a Qubit 3.0 fluorometer, size-checked on a Bioanalyzer 2100, and measured again with the KAPA Library Quantification kit. Every immunoSEQ 96-well plate was sequenced on a separate single-read 150-cycle Illumina NextSeq 550 flow cell. As for how the authors treated the data: The immunoSEQ output contained only junctional sequences without quality scores, so filtering could not match that applied to full-length reads. To assign V/J genes and CDR3, sequences were annotated using PyIR, a Python wrapper for IgBLAST v1.9, with IMGT germline references. Reads with weak V/J assignments (E-value above 1e-6), missing CDR3, stop codons, out-of-frame junctions, or ambiguous translated residues were removed. V3J clonotypes were defined as sequences sharing the same inferred V gene, J gene, and CDR3 amino acid sequence. Percentage overlap between repertoires was calculated by dividing the number of shared unique clonotypes by the size of the smaller repertoire. Three approaches were used to assess repertoire richness: RTK rarefaction, the Chao1 estimator, and Recon v2.1 estimates of unobserved clonotypes. Generation probabilities for all TCRbeta clonotypes obtained by the gDNA method from a few donors were computed using OLGA. In its TCRdb copy, this immuneACCESS table keeps in-frame sequences only and misses some clones. Where compared with another copy, unresolved V genes explain less than half of these, and the others have no known cause. That table supplies the V and J calls and clone size; D and trimming were determined from the DNA. For this sample there are millions of clones; just over 90% appear just once. In total, the top ten clones hold under 0.15% of the sample.

This clone was recorded once. Its recognized antigen is unknown. No much larger clonotype is one base removed from it; base qualities were not supplied. Including cysteine and phenylalanine, the CDR3 has 16 amino acids. Only the CDR3 DNA stays, 48 bases, in frame from base 1. Relative to germline, V is 5 bases shorter and J is 0 bases shorter, with 14 bases between their ends. The germline V gene encodes CDR1 LNHDA and CDR2 SQIVND (reference sequence). The clonotype originates from a man younger than 35 in good health. Sequenced material: naive CD4+ T cells sorted from blood. Taken with the paper, the label for cell subset or site translates to: CD45RA+ positively selected. Here the chain combines TRBV19 and TRBJ1-3; the D gene is possibly TRBD1, with 5 bases matching. The CDR3 amino acid sequence is: CASSEGRIVSGNTIYF. The nucleotides read TGTGCCAGTAGTGAGGGACGGATAGTCTCTGGAAACACCATATATTTT. Here the CDR3 is joined to the reference TRBV19 and TRBJ1-3 genes, and the full variable domain is: DGGITQSPKYLFRKEGQNVTLSCEQNLNHDAMYWYRQDPGQGLRLIYYSQIVNDFQKGDIAEGYSVSREKKESFPLTVTSAQKNPTAFYLCASSEGRIVSGNTIYFGEGSWLTVV.